Below are 17 T cell receptor beta chains sequenced from a single sample in a study of STAT5B mutations in CD4+ large granular lymphocyte leukemia. The table came from immunoSEQ multiplex PCR; TCRdb's copy has only in-frame clones and leaves some out. The sample includes some 28,000 clones, approximately 75% of them seen just once. The material sequenced was CD4+ T cells from blood buffy coats. These receptors originate from a human donor in good health.

The J gene is TRBJ2-6, the V gene TRBV5-1; 7 bases are shared with TRBD2. This CDR3 comprises 16 residues. V trimming: 2 bases; J trimming: 2 bases; junction bases outside the gene matches: 4. CDR1 is SGHRS and CDR2 is YFSETQ in the germline V gene. Written as DNA, the CDR3 is TGCGCCAGCAGCTTTTGGGCGGGAGCTGGGGCCAACGTCCTGACTTTC. Protein: CASSFWAGAGANVLTF. The whole variable domain, remainder taken from reference TRBV5-1 and TRBJ2-6, is KAGVTQTPRYLIKTRGQQVTLSCSPISGHRSVSWYQQTPGQGLQFLFEYFSETQRNKGNFPGRFSGRQFSNSRSEMNVSTLELGDSALYLCASSFWAGAGANVLTFGAGSRLTVL.

As DNA, the CDR3 is TGTGCCAGCAGCTCAACGTCGCCGAGCTCTGGAAACACCATATATTTT. It is translated as CASSSTSPSSGNTIYF. The chain employs TRBV7-2 and TRBJ1-3; no clear D. V was cut by 4 bases and J by 0 bases, with 13 bases left in between. There are 16 residues in the CDR3. CDR1 is SGHTA, CDR2 FQGNSA, per germline.

The chain recombines TRBV10-3 with TRBJ2-7; possible D gene TRBD1, 5 bases. Per germline, CDR1 ENHRY and CDR2 SYGVKD. V was cut by 6 bases and J by 0 bases, with 6 bases left in between. The CDR3 consists of 12 residues. CDR3 in DNA: TGTGCCATCAGGGACAACTCCTACGAGCAGTACTTC. It is translated as CAIRDNSYEQYF.

CDR3 amino acids: CASSQDTGLDSPLHF. DNA for the CDR3: TGTGCCAGCAGCCAAGATACGGGGCTGGATTCACCCCTCCACTTT. J is TRBJ1-6 and V is TRBV4-2; the D gene is possibly TRBD1 (5 bases). Germline V gives CDR1 LGHNA, CDR2 YNFKEQ. The CDR3 totals 15 residues. V lost 0 bases and J 8 bases, leaving 11 bases between the germline ends.

This clone has a handful of counts. The J gene is TRBJ2-7, the V gene TRBV5-5, with 9 bases that match TRBD2. The CDR3 has 17 amino acids. V gave up 2 bases and J gave up 1 base; unmatched junction bases: 10. CDR1 SGHKS and CDR2 YYEKEE come from the germline V gene (reference sequence). Written as DNA, the CDR3 is TGTGCCAGCAGCTTATTGAGGAGCGGGAGGTTGTCCTACGAGCAGTACTTC. Protein: CASSLLRSGRLSYEQYF.

This sequence joins TRBV19 and TRBJ1-1, with a weak D call TRBD1 (6 bases). Germline-derived CDR1 and CDR2 are LNHDA and SQIVND (reference sequence). The CDR3 has 13 residues. V was clipped by 5 bases and J by 0 bases, with 7 bases between them. For the CDR3, the DNA is TGTGCCAGTAGTCCAGGGGTGAACACTGAAGCTTTCTTT. Amino acids: CASSPGVNTEAFF.

This rearrangement joins TRBV30 to TRBJ2-3, with 12 nucleotides matching TRBD1. Germline V CDR1 and CDR2: GTSNPN, SVGIG (reference sequence). The CDR3 has 16 amino acids. Unmatched junction bases numbered 7, after V lost 2 bases and J lost 4 bases. As DNA, the CDR3 is TGTGCCTGGAGTTCCGGGACAGGGGGCAGGGCAGATACGCAGTATTTT. Translated: CAWSSGTGGRADTQYF.

In this sample, this clone turned up a few times. This chain joins TRBV27 and TRBJ1-5; D uncertain. The CDR3 is made up of 16 amino acids. Trimming left V 5 bases short and J 2 bases short, with 16 bases between. Germline CDR1 MNHEY, CDR2 SMNVEV (reference sequence). The CDR3 region has the DNA TGTGCCAGCAGTCCGCGGGGAGGCGCTGGCAATCAGCCCCAGCATTTT. Translating gives CASSPRGGAGNQPQHF.

The J gene is TRBJ2-2, the V gene TRBV2; D unclear. CDR1 is SNHLY, CDR2 FYNNEI, per germline. The CDR3 length is 15 residues. The V end was cut by 5 bases, the J end by 5 bases, with 15 bases between. The CDR3 loop is CASSYSSVKTGELFF. Here the CDR3 DNA reads TGTGCCAGCAGTTATAGCTCCGTTAAGACCGGGGAGCTGTTTTTT.

The chain uses TRBV14 and TRBJ2-3, with 10 bases fitting TRBD2. The CDR3 spans 20 residues. Germline lookup yields CDR1 SGHDN and CDR2 FVKESK. V lost 2 bases and J lost 2; bases outside the gene matches: 16. The DNA of the CDR3 is TGTGCCAGCAGCCAATTTAGAAGCGCTGCTAGCGGGAGAATCACAGATACGCAGTATTTT. Its translation: CASSQFRSAASGRITDTQYF.

V is TRBV19 and J is TRBJ1-1; D is uncertain. Germline V gives CDR1 LNHDA, CDR2 SQIVND (reference sequence). The length of the CDR3 is 13 residues. The V end was cut by 10 bases, the J end by 0 bases, with 12 bases between. CDR3 in amino acids: CATSSSVNTEAFF. The DNA of the CDR3 is TGTGCCACCTCCAGTTCGGTGAACACTGAAGCTTTCTTT.

The CDR3 nucleotides are TGTGCCATCAGTGCAAGCAGGGGGACTGGGGCCAACGTCCTGACTTTC. Translated, it gives CAISASRGTGANVLTF. The V and J genes are TRBV10-3 and TRBJ2-6; the match to TRBD1 covers 7 bases. Germline CDR1 is ENHRY and CDR2 is SYGVKD. Trimming removed 4 bases from V and 2 bases from J; junction bases left unmatched: 5. CDR3 size: 16 residues.

The chain joins TRBV7-6 to TRBJ2-7, with D tentatively TRBD2 (5 bases). Looked up from germline, CDR1 is SGHVS and CDR2 is FNYEAQ. The CDR3 sequence is 14 residues long. The V gene lost 3 bases and the J gene lost 2 bases, with 11 bases spanning the gap. This CDR3 is CASSLFVGAYEQYF. The DNA for the CDR3 is TGTGCCAGCAGCTTGTTCGTGGGAGCCTACGAGCAGTACTTC.

CDR3 DNA sequence: TGCGCCAGCAGCCCCCCAGACAGGGAAACTACGCAGTATTTT. Encoded protein: CASSPPDRETTQYF. The rearrangement joins TRBV4-3 to TRBJ2-3; 7 bases fit TRBD1. CDR1 is LGHNA and CDR2 is YSLEER in the germline V gene. This CDR3 comprises 14 residues. J gave up 8 bases and V 4 bases, and 9 bases lay outside the gene matches.

This rearrangement joins TRBV5-1 to TRBJ2-1; 11 nucleotides agree with TRBD2. This CDR3 has 14 amino acids. From germline, CDR1 is SGHRS and CDR2 YFSETQ. Trimming removed 0 bases from V and 9 bases from J; junction bases left unmatched: 2. CDR3 nucleotide sequence: TGCGCCAGCAGCTTGGTACTAGCGGGAGTTGAGCAGTTCTTC. As protein: CASSLVLAGVEQFF.

The chain recombines TRBV7-6 with TRBJ2-7; 8 bases align to TRBD2. Germline CDR1 reads SGHVS; CDR2 reads FNYEAQ. V shed 5 bases, J shed 3 bases, and the junction held 9 bases outside the gene matches. The CDR3 sequence is 15 residues long. CDR3 in amino acids: CASSTGAGGFYEQYF. CDR3 nucleotides: TGTGCCAGCAGCACTGGGGCGGGAGGTTTCTACGAGCAGTACTTC.

This clone turned up a few times. V and J are TRBV27 and TRBJ1-2; D call uncertain. V lost 5 bases and J 0 bases, leaving 13 bases between the germline ends. Germline CDR1 MNHEY, CDR2 SMNVEV (reference sequence). The CDR3 has 15 amino acids. In DNA, the CDR3 is TGTGCCAGCAGTCCGGACGGACGGACTAACTATGGCTACACCTTC. Protein: CASSPDGRTNYGYTF.